A single sample is the source of the 10 T cell receptor beta chains below, sequenced in a study of kidney transplant recipient with SARS-CoV-2 infection (TCRdb year 2021). Interpreted using the paper, the time point label stands for: pre-pandemic baseline sample and day 111 after first positive SARS-CoV-2 test. TCRdb shows the sequencer as Illumina MiSeq. TCRdb's own reprocessing of the public reads used fastp at Q25 and MiXCR and kept productive beta chains. Each entry merges the rows of one CDR3 protein and shows their most common DNA and genes. The sample table records under 300,000 distinct CDR3 sequences; 29% of these occur just once. The top ten hold nearly 7.5% of the sample. The specimen comprised a blood sample, sampled at baseline and on day 111 from a kidney transplant recipient. The receptors here all came from a male patient between 25 and 39 years old who had COVID-19 and was a kidney transplant recipient. Because of the transplant, the T cells may be the graft donor's rather than the patient's own.

In its sample, this clonotype was seen many times. The genes are TRBV24-1 and TRBJ1-2, with D unresolved. Germline V gene lookup returns CDR1 KGHDR and CDR2 SFDVKD. The ends were cut back, 6 bases at V and 4 bases at J, with 23 bases in the middle. The CDR3 has 17 residues. This chain's CDR3 is CATSQFHSTRKTYGYTF. CDR3 nucleotides: TGTGCCACCAGTCAATTCCATAGTACCAGAAAGACCTATGGCTACACCTTC.

As regards this clonotype: Its ends do not fully match the called genes, so a read error is possible. The V call is TRBV5-8, the J call TRBJ1-2; D gene uncertain. The CDR3 sequence is 16 residues long. Germline V gives CDR1 SGHTS, CDR2 YDEGEE. Here the CDR3 DNA reads TGTGCCAGCAATATTACTCATCCACGAAAGACCTATGGCCACACCTTC. This codes for CASNITHPRKTYGHTF.

A word on this clonotype: This could be a read error, since a much larger clone is one nucleotide away. The chain recombines TRBV3-1 with TRBJ2-5, with D tentatively TRBD1 (5 bases). From germline, CDR1 is LGHDT and CDR2 YNNKEL (reference sequence). The CDR3 contains 17 residues. This chain's CDR3 is CANSRAAPISFSETQYF. CDR3 DNA: TGTGCCAACAGCAGGGCAGCTCCCATTTCTTTCTCTGAGACCCAGTACTTC.

This clonotype was seen many times. This chain uses TRBV3-1 with TRBJ1-2; no clear D. Trimming pared 3 bases from V and 4 bases from J, leaving 21 bases between. The germline gives CDR1 LGHDT, CDR2 YNNKEL (reference sequence). The CDR3 spans 17 residues. As DNA, the CDR3 is TGTGCCAGCAGCCACTTTCTCACCCTTCGAAAGACCTATGGCTACACCTTC. Residues: CASSHFLTLRKTYGYTF.

Comments on this clonotype: Just one base apart from a much larger clone, this may be a read error. The rearrangement uses TRBV7-2 and TRBJ2-7; 9 nucleotides align to TRBD1. Germline V lookup: CDR1 SGHTA, CDR2 FQGNSA. CDR3 length: 15 amino acids. CDR3 amino acids: CASSLAGTGRNERYF. CDR3 DNA sequence: TGTGCCAGCAGCTTAGCCGGGACAGGGCGGAACGAGCGGTACTTC.

In regard to this clonotype: A much larger clonotype is one base distant, so this may be a read error. The chain has TRBV7-1 and TRBJ1-2; D unresolved. TRBV7-1 is labeled an ORF, and its function is uncertain. This CDR3 region has 17 residues. This chain's CDR3 is CASSGSNHEGKTYGYAF. The DNA for the CDR3 is TGTGCCAGCAGCGGATCGAATCACGAGGGAAAGACCTATGGCTACGCCTTC.

This clonotype was observed at least ten times. The chain links TRBV5-1 to TRBJ2-7; TRBD1 aligns across 10 bases. This CDR3 spans 14 amino acids. The germline gives CDR1 SGHRS, CDR2 YFSETQ. Unmatched junction bases numbered 4, after V lost 4 bases and J lost 3 bases. CDR3 DNA sequence: TGCGCCAGCAGCACGGGACAGGGGTTCTACGAGCAGTACTTC. It codes for CASSTGQGFYEQYF.

The chain uses TRBV3-1 and TRBJ1-2; D uncertain. Trimming stripped 5 bases from V and 4 bases from J, with 23 bases between. The CDR3 has 17 amino acids. Germline V gene data show CDR1 as LGHDT and CDR2 as YNNKEL (reference sequence). The CDR3 spells CASSNIPTLRKTYGYTF. The CDR3 coding sequence is TGTGCCAGCAGCAACATACCCACCCTTCGAAAGACCTATGGCTACACCTTC.

Notes on this clonotype: This may stem from a read error, because a much larger clone lies one nucleotide away. Because it lacks the conserved phenylalanine or tryptophan at the end, this CDR3 is likely a read error. This sequence joins TRBV6-1 and TRBJ1-2; D unclear. The ends were cut back, 3 bases at V and 4 bases at J, with 21 bases in the middle. CDR3 size: 17 residues. Germline lookup yields CDR1 MNHNS and CDR2 SASEGT. The CDR3 bases are TGTGCCAGCAGTGAGCGCTTCTGCATCGGAAAGACCTATGGCTACACCCTC. Residues: CASSERFCIGKTYGYTL.

This clonotype was seen repeatedly, ten times or more. The V gene is TRBV6-5, the J gene TRBJ2-2; TRBD1 is a possible D gene (5 bases). Germline V gene sequence: CDR1 MNHEY, CDR2 SVGAGI. The CDR3 extends over 17 amino acids. V was pared by 5 bases and J by 6 bases, with 22 bases between. Here the CDR3 DNA reads TGTGCCAGCAGTAGTAGACCCAGGGTCACGCAACCCGGGGAGCTGTTTTTT. It encodes CASSSRPRVTQPGELFF.